This note documents a single TCR beta chain sequence. What it binds is unknown. The V end was cut by 0 bases, the J end by 3 bases, with 10 bases between. Germline V gives CDR1 SGHKS, CDR2 YYEKEE (reference sequence). This CDR3 is 14 amino acids long. Unrecorded immune exposure was likely among donors, who were nominally healthy when sampled. 60 Vbeta and 13 Jbeta primers were used in PCR. Assay: immunoSEQ multiplex PCR; the TCRdb copy retains only in-frame clones and omits some. The sample table includes about 79,000 clones. The entry originates in a study of cytomegalovirus exposure and HLA in healthy donors. Study findings and constraints: According to a later analysis, most TCR beta chains associated with CMV appeared HLA-restricted. It was 150 to 200 TCR beta chains that were listed as cytomegalovirus-associated. Clonal expansion, a later analysis showed, was greater in HLA-associated TCR beta chains than in equally common others.

Sequenced sample: PBMCs. The chain couples TRBV5-5 to TRBJ2-7; D ambiguous. The receptor comes from a young man in good health and CMV-seronegative. The CDR3 region is CASSLVRSYYEQYF. CDR3 nucleotides: TGTGCCAGCAGCTTGGTCCGGAGTTACTACGAGCAGTACTTC.